A single sample gave rise to the 30 T cell receptor beta chains below, sequenced in a study of blood T cell repertoires in COVID-19. Sequencing used immunoSEQ multiplex PCR; TCRdb keeps in-frame clones, though not all of them. The table shows a few hundred thousand clones, with approximately 83% occurring only once. Specimen: PBMCs or T cells enriched from blood (not recorded which). The receptors come from a young man who had recovered from COVID-19.

The chain uses TRBV19 and TRBJ1-6; 7 nucleotides line up with TRBD1. The J segment lost 9 bases and the V segment lost 6 bases, leaving 11 bases of the junction unmatched. This CDR3 spans 15 amino acids. In germline, CDR1 is LNHDA, CDR2 SQIVND (reference sequence). DNA of the CDR3: TGTGCCAGTAGGTTGACATTGGGACAGCTTTCACCCCTCCACTTT. As protein: CASRLTLGQLSPLHF.

This chain connects TRBV7-9 to TRBJ2-5; D might be TRBD2 (5 bases). There are 13 residues in the CDR3. Trimming removed 11 bases from V and 0 bases from J, with 13 bases in between. Germline V lookup: CDR1 SEHNR, CDR2 FQNEAQ (reference sequence). The CDR3 DNA reads as TGTGCCGGCATGCCCGGGGACCAAGAGACCCAGTACTTC. It yields the protein CAGMPGDQETQYF.

This clone was seen once. V and J are TRBV6-5 and TRBJ2-5; the match to TRBD1 covers 9 bases. This CDR3 has 16 amino acids. The ends lost 3 bases at V and 4 bases at J; junction bases unmatched: 9. In germline, CDR1 is MNHEY, CDR2 SVGAGI. As DNA, the CDR3 is TGTGCCAGCAGTTATTTCGGACAGGGGCGGACAGAGACCCAGTACTTC. It specifies CASSYFGQGRTETQYF.

J is TRBJ2-7 and V is TRBV6-2 or TRBV6-3, with D possibly matching TRBD2 (5 bases). Germline-derived CDR1 and CDR2 are MNHEY and SVGEGT. The CDR3 loop spans 12 amino acids. Deletions cut 4 bases from V and 3 bases from J, with 7 bases between. CDR3 residues: CASSLDFYEQYF. The CDR3 DNA follows: TGTGCCAGCAGTTTGGACTTCTACGAGCAGTACTTC.

The J gene is TRBJ2-5, the V gene TRBV29-1; D is unresolved. The CDR3 contains 13 residues. Per germline, CDR1 SQVTM and CDR2 ANQGSEA. V was shortened by 4 bases and J by 1 base, with 10 bases between the two germline ends. CDR3 region: CSVGAAAQETQYF. As DNA, the CDR3 is TGCAGCGTTGGCGCGGCAGCCCAAGAGACCCAGTACTTC.

The rearrangement links TRBV18 to TRBJ2-3; 12 nucleotides match TRBD1. Germline CDR1 reads KGHSH; CDR2 reads LQKENI. The CDR3 is made up of 15 amino acids. V shed 3 bases and J 5 bases; nucleotides not matched to a gene: 3. CDR3 sequence reads: CASSPGTGGLDTQYF. As DNA, the CDR3 is TGTGCCAGCTCACCCGGGACAGGGGGCTTAGATACGCAGTATTTT.

This clone showed up just a few times. This rearrangement joins TRBV13 to TRBJ1-5, with D tentatively TRBD1 (5 bases). Trimming shortened V by 4 bases and J by 6 bases, and 13 bases separated the two germline ends. Germline lookup yields CDR1 PRHDT and CDR2 FYEKMQ (reference sequence). CDR3 length equals 14 residues. For the CDR3, the DNA is TGTGCCAGCAGCTCCCGACAGTTTAGTCAGCCCCAGCATTTT. It codes for CASSSRQFSQPQHF.

V and J are TRBV5-1 and TRBJ2-5, with TRBD1 matching over 7 bases. CDR1 and CDR2 (germline): SGHRS, YFSETQ. J was trimmed by 7 bases and V by 0 bases; bases with no gene match: 9. This CDR3 is 15 amino acids long. The CDR3 region is CASSLEPGQPGTQYF. In nucleotides, the CDR3 is TGCGCCAGCAGCTTGGAACCGGGACAGCCGGGGACCCAGTACTTC.

Remarks on this clone: At one boundary the junction diverges from the germline segment, which might be a read error. The CDR3 protein is CASSPSRGGAGDTEAFF. The CDR3 coding sequence is TGTGCTAGCAGCCCCAGCCGAGGGGGCGCCGGGGACACTGAAGCTTTCTTT. This rearrangement joins TRBV7-7 to TRBJ1-1, with 7 bases aligning to TRBD1. Germline V CDR1 and CDR2: SSHAT, FNYEAQ (reference sequence). CDR3 length: 17 residues.

The rearrangement joins TRBV5-5 to TRBJ1-6, with 12 positions matching TRBD1. With V trimmed by 7 bases and J by 10 bases, 18 bases remained unmatched. The CDR3 extends over 18 amino acids. CDR1 and CDR2 from the germline V gene are SGHKS and YYEKEE (reference sequence). The CDR3 region is CASGIPGTGGGLRSPLHF. CDR3 coding DNA: TGTGCCAGCGGGATTCCCGGGACAGGGGGCGGTCTACGGTCACCCCTCCACTTT.

This chain links TRBV2 with TRBJ2-5; D unclear. CDR1 SNHLY and CDR2 FYNNEI come from the germline V gene. CDR3 size: 12 residues. Deletions cut 6 bases from V and 4 bases from J, with 9 bases between. The CDR3 loop is CASSRLPETQYF. In DNA, the CDR3 is TGTGCCAGCAGCCGTCTCCCAGAGACCCAGTACTTC.

The chain has TRBV5-1 and TRBJ1-2; perhaps TRBD1 as D (5 bases). This CDR3 is built from 14 residues. From germline, CDR1 is SGHRS and CDR2 YFSETQ. Trimming removed 2 bases at V and 5 bases at J, with 13 bases between. CDR3 residues: CASSFHQGRYGYTF. The CDR3 DNA sequence: TGCGCCAGCAGCTTTCATCAGGGAAGGTATGGCTACACCTTC.

V gene TRBV5-1 combines with J gene TRBJ2-3, with 9 bases identical to TRBD2. Looked up from germline, CDR1 is SGHRS and CDR2 is YFSETQ. The CDR3 is 15 amino acids. The J segment lost 2 bases and the V segment lost 5 bases, leaving 6 bases of the junction unmatched. The CDR3 protein is CASRERGANTDTQYF. The CDR3 DNA reads as TGCGCCAGCAGGGAGCGGGGGGCTAACACAGATACGCAGTATTTT. The complete variable domain, with remaining parts taken from reference TRBV5-1 and TRBJ2-3, reads KAGVTQTPRYLIKTRGQQVTLSCSPISGHRSVSWYQQTPGQGLQFLFEYFSETQRNKGNFPGRFSGRQFSNSRSEMNVSTLELGDSALYLCASRERGANTDTQYFGPGTRLTVL.

The chain links TRBV7-9 to TRBJ1-2, with 8 bases fitting TRBD1. V lost 7 bases and J lost 7; bases outside the gene matches: 11. Germline-derived CDR1 and CDR2 are SEHNR and FQNEAQ (reference sequence). This CDR3 has 14 amino acids. The CDR3 nucleotides are TGTGCCAGCACCCCAGGACAGGGAGAAAGTGGCTACACCTTC. It translates to CASTPGQGESGYTF.

The rearrangement joins TRBV5-4 to TRBJ2-2, with a weak D call TRBD2 (6 bases). Germline loops: CDR1 SGHNT, CDR2 YYREEE (reference sequence). There are 17 residues in the CDR3. Trimming left V 4 bases short and J 0 bases short, with 16 bases between. For the CDR3, the DNA is TGTGCCAGCAGCCAGCCGGGACTCGCTACGAACACCGGGGAGCTGTTTTTT. It is translated as CASSQPGLATNTGELFF.

This sequence joins TRBV5-1 and TRBJ2-4; tentatively, D is TRBD2 (5 bases). The CDR3 totals 13 residues. Trimming pared 0 bases from V and 14 bases from J, leaving 15 bases between. In germline, CDR1 is SGHRS, CDR2 YFSETQ. The DNA of the CDR3 is TGCGCCAGCAGCTTGGAGTACGGGAATAGGGAGTACTTC. Amino acids: CASSLEYGNREYF.

This chain connects TRBV5-4 to TRBJ1-3; 11 bases are a match to TRBD1. The V segment lost 0 bases and the J segment 2 bases; nucleotides outside the gene matches: 7. This CDR3 comprises 18 residues. The germline CDR1 and CDR2 sequences are SGHNT and YYREEE (reference sequence). CDR3 sequence reads: CASSLGTGGNLPGNTIYF. Written as DNA, the CDR3 is TGTGCCAGCAGCTTGGGGACAGGGGGCAATTTACCTGGAAACACCATATATTTT.

J is TRBJ2-2 and V is TRBV4-3; 9 bases align to TRBD2. The CDR3 is 15 residues long. Trimming cost V 4 bases and J 5 bases; bases outside gene matches: 5. Looked up from germline, CDR1 is LGHNA and CDR2 is YSLEER. The CDR3 sequence: CASSRAGGSTGELFF. The CDR3 DNA is TGCGCCAGCAGCCGAGCGGGGGGTTCAACCGGGGAGCTGTTTTTT.

This chain links TRBV19 with TRBJ2-5, with TRBD2 matching 8 bases. V gave up 10 bases and J gave up 7 bases; unmatched junction bases: 5. Germline V gene sequence: CDR1 LNHDA, CDR2 SQIVND (reference sequence). The length of the CDR3 is 11 residues. The CDR3 nucleotides read TGTGCCACCCGGGGGGGACGGACCCAGTACTTC. It translates to CATRGGRTQYF. Complete variable domain (other parts from reference TRBV19 and TRBJ2-5): DGGITQSPKYLFRKEGQNVTLSCEQNLNHDAMYWYRQDPGQGLRLIYYSQIVNDFQKGDIAEGYSVSREKKESFPLTVTSAQKNPTAFYLCATRGGRTQYFGPGTRLLVL.

The DNA for the CDR3 is TGCGCCAGCAGCCGGCACACAGGGGCCGCTGAAGCTTTCTTT. Residues: CASSRHTGAAEAFF. The V gene is TRBV4-3, the J gene TRBJ1-1; 7 positions agree with TRBD1. Trimming removed 4 bases from V and 6 bases from J; junction bases left unmatched: 8. Germline lookup yields CDR1 LGHNA and CDR2 YSLEER. The CDR3 runs to 14 residues.

CDR3 bases: TGTGCCTGGAGTCCGGGACAGGGAAGGGTTCGAGCTAACTATGGCTACACCTTC. This translates into CAWSPGQGRVRANYGYTF. V and J are TRBV30 and TRBJ1-2, with 9 bases identical to TRBD1. This CDR3 contains 18 residues. Per the germline V gene, CDR1 is GTSNPN and CDR2 is SVGIG (reference sequence). V shed 2 bases, J shed 0 bases, and the junction held 13 bases outside the gene matches. The full variable domain, rest sourced from reference TRBV30 and TRBJ1-2, is SQTIHQWPATLVQPVGSPLSLECTVEGTSNPNLYWYRQAAGRGLQLLFYSVGIGQISSEVPQNLSASRPQDRQFILSSKKLLLSDSGFYLCAWSPGQGRVRANYGYTFGSGTRLTVV.

The CDR3 loop is CASSGDNRDFNYGYTF. The CDR3 DNA sequence: TGTGCCAGCAGCGGCGATAACAGGGATTTTAACTATGGCTACACCTTC. The chain couples TRBV7-9 to TRBJ1-2; D possibly corresponds to TRBD1 (6 bases). Germline-derived CDR1 and CDR2 are SEHNR and FQNEAQ (reference sequence). The CDR3 is 16 amino acids. V dropped 5 bases and J dropped 1 base, with 17 bases sitting between them.

The rearrangement uses TRBV5-1 and TRBJ1-2; D is possibly TRBD1 (5 bases). The CDR3 length is 16 residues. Looked up from germline, CDR1 is SGHRS and CDR2 is YFSETQ. V was shortened by 0 bases and J by 2 bases, with 14 bases between the two germline ends. The CDR3 loop reads CASSLVGKQENYGYTF. DNA for the CDR3: TGCGCCAGCAGCTTGGTGGGAAAACAGGAAAACTATGGCTACACCTTC. The complete variable domain, with remaining parts taken from reference TRBV5-1 and TRBJ1-2, reads KAGVTQTPRYLIKTRGQQVTLSCSPISGHRSVSWYQQTPGQGLQFLFEYFSETQRNKGNFPGRFSGRQFSNSRSEMNVSTLELGDSALYLCASSLVGKQENYGYTFGSGTRLTVV.

The chain is built from TRBV18 and TRBJ2-7, with D possibly TRBD1 on 6 matching bases. V dropped 3 bases and J dropped 2 bases, with 8 bases sitting between them. CDR3 size: 13 residues. The germline V gene encodes CDR1 KGHSH and CDR2 LQKENI. Here the CDR3 reads CASSPTGAYEQYF. In nucleotides, the CDR3 is TGTGCCAGCTCACCGACAGGTGCCTACGAGCAGTACTTC.

This clone was recorded only once. The V and J genes are TRBV19 and TRBJ2-2; 7 nucleotides line up with TRBD1. The V and J ends lost 4 bases and 4 bases, in that order; junction bases with no gene match: 6. CDR3 length: 15 amino acids. Per the germline V gene, CDR1 is LNHDA and CDR2 is SQIVND (reference sequence). CDR3 coding DNA: TGTGCCAGTAGTACGCGACAGGGAAGCACCGGGGAGCTGTTTTTT. As protein: CASSTRQGSTGELFF.

The rearrangement links TRBV5-1 to TRBJ2-3; 9 bases map to TRBD2. This CDR3 has 15 residues. The J segment lost 5 bases and the V segment lost 3 bases, leaving 7 bases of the junction unmatched. CDR1 is SGHRS and CDR2 is YFSETQ in the germline V gene. This chain's CDR3 is CASSSGLAQGDTQYF. The CDR3 DNA reads TGCGCCAGCAGCTCGGGACTAGCACAAGGAGATACGCAGTATTTT.

The CDR3 here is CAWSVIFAIGYTF. Written as DNA, the CDR3 is TGTGCCTGGAGTGTGATCTTCGCGATTGGCTACACCTTC. J is TRBJ1-2 and V is TRBV30; D is uncertain. This CDR3 has 13 amino acids. Trimming pared 0 bases from V and 7 bases from J, leaving 12 bases between. CDR1 and CDR2 from the germline V gene are GTSNPN and SVGIG (reference sequence).

V and J are TRBV9 and TRBJ1-4, with 9 bases aligning to TRBD1. Per germline, CDR1 SGDLS and CDR2 YYNGEE. This CDR3 region has 15 residues. The trim removed 4 bases at V and 5 bases at J, leaving 6 bases unmatched. In DNA form, the CDR3 reads TGTGCCAGCAGCCCAACAGGGGGCCGGAATGAAAAACTGTTTTTT. Translated, it gives CASSPTGGRNEKLFF.

J is TRBJ2-3 and V is TRBV5-4; 11 bases are a match to TRBD2. This CDR3 contains 16 residues. The V and J ends lost 2 bases and 2 bases, in that order; junction bases with no gene match: 4. Germline CDR1 is SGHNT and CDR2 is YYREEE (reference sequence). CDR3 protein: CASSLATSGATDTQYF. The CDR3 DNA reads TGTGCCAGCAGCTTAGCGACTAGCGGGGCCACAGATACGCAGTATTTT.

This clone was observed a few times. The chain joins TRBV5-5 to TRBJ2-3; D is possibly TRBD2 (7 bases). V was shortened by 3 bases and J by 0 bases, with 17 bases between the two germline ends. In germline, CDR1 is SGHKS, CDR2 YYEKEE (reference sequence). This CDR3 comprises 17 residues. The DNA for the CDR3 is TGTGCCAGCAGCTCCCGTCCGGGGGGCCCTAGCACAGATACGCAGTATTTT. Translation gives CASSSRPGGPSTDTQYF.